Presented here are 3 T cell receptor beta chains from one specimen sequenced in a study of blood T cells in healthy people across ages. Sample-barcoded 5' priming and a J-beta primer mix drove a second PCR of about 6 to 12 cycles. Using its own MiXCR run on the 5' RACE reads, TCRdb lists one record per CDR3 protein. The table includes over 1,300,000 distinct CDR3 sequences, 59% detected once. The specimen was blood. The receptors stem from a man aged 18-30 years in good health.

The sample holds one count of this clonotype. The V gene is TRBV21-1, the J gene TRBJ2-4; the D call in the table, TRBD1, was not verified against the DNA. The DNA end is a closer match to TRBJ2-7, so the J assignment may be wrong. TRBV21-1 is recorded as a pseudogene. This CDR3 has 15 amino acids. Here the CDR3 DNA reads TGTGCCAGCAGCAGGGGACGCAGGACAGACTACGAGCAGTACTTC. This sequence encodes CASSRGRRTDYEQYF.

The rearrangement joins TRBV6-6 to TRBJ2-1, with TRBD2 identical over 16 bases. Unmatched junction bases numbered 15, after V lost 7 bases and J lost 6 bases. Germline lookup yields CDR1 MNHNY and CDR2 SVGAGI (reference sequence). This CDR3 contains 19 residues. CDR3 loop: CASNRPGTSGRAGPNEQFF. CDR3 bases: TGTGCCAGCAATCGGCCCGGGACTAGCGGGAGGGCAGGGCCCAATGAGCAGTTCTTC.

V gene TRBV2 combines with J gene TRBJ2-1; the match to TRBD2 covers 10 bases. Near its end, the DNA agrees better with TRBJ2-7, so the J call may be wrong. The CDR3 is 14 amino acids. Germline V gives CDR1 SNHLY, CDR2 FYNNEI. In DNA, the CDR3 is TGTGCCAGCCAGCGGGGGGGCATCTACAATGAGCAGTACTTC. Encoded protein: CASQRGGIYNEQYF.